These 15 T cell receptor beta chains came from one sample sequenced in a study of T cell responses to AZD1222 COVID-19 vaccine. Clones were read by immunoSEQ multiplex PCR, and TCRdb kept only the in-frame ones, dropping some. The sample records 95,000 to 150,000 clones, about 92% being singletons. The specimen comprised peripheral blood, sampled 28 days after the second AZD1222 dose. Receptors originate from an adult who received the AZD1222 COVID-19 vaccine.

The rearrangement uses TRBV28 and TRBJ1-1; D unclear. Trimming took 9 bases from V and 4 from J, leaving 12 bases between them. This CDR3 contains 12 residues. Germline CDR1 reads MDHEN; CDR2 reads SYDVKM. CDR3 bases: TGTGCCAGTGGGCGCATGGGCACTGAAGCTTTCTTT. As protein: CASGRMGTEAFF.

The chain recombines TRBV7-3 with TRBJ2-1; 11 bases match TRBD2. The CDR3 has 15 residues. V was pared by 3 bases and J by 4 bases, with 2 bases of the junction left unmatched. Germline values: CDR1 SGHTA, CDR2 FQGTGA. The CDR3 DNA follows: TGTGCCAGCAGCTTTAGCGGGAGGGGTTACAATGAGCAGTTCTTC. Translating gives CASSFSGRGYNEQFF.

The chain uses TRBV5-1 and TRBJ1-6; TRBD1 matches at 8 bases. V gave up 0 bases and J gave up 5 bases; unmatched junction bases: 1. Germline values: CDR1 SGHRS, CDR2 YFSETQ. This CDR3 is 15 amino acids long. The CDR3: CASSLADRDNSPLHF. The DNA for the CDR3 is TGCGCCAGCAGCTTGGCGGACAGGGATAATTCACCCCTCCACTTT.

The V call is TRBV6-5, the J call TRBJ2-7; weak D call: TRBD1 (6 bases). V dropped 6 bases and J dropped 6 bases, with 18 bases sitting between them. The length of the CDR3 is 14 residues. Germline-derived CDR1 and CDR2 are MNHEY and SVGAGI. Here the CDR3 reads CASRAVVGAGEQYF. The CDR3 DNA sequence: TGTGCCAGCAGGGCGGTAGTGGGGGCGGGCGAGCAGTACTTC.

Notes on this clone: In the same sample, other DNA sequences code for this CDR3. This chain links TRBV7-2 with TRBJ2-6; D is uncertain. The germline V gene has CDR1 SGHTA and CDR2 FQGNSA. This CDR3 has 13 amino acids. Trimming stripped 0 bases from V and 4 bases from J, with 1 base between. CDR3 coding DNA: TGTGCCAGCAGCTTAGCCGGGGCCAACGTCCTGACTTTC. Its translation: CASSLAGANVLTF.

The chain carries TRBV27 and TRBJ2-1; 7 bases agree with TRBD2. CDR3 size: 13 residues. Germline CDR1 MNHEY, CDR2 SMNVEV (reference sequence). V lost 8 bases and J lost 4; bases outside the gene matches: 5. The CDR3: CASRLAVYNEQFF. In DNA, the CDR3 is TGTGCCAGCCGACTAGCCGTATACAATGAGCAGTTCTTC.

This chain joins TRBV5-1 and TRBJ2-7; perhaps TRBD2 as D (6 bases). Germline V CDR1 and CDR2: SGHRS, YFSETQ. The CDR3 contains 17 residues. V was cut by 0 bases and J by 5 bases, with 21 bases left in between. CDR3 nucleotide sequence: TGCGCCAGCAGCTTGGCGGTAGCGGCAACCTACCCCCACGAGCAGTACTTC. As protein: CASSLAVAATYPHEQYF. The full variable domain, with the rest looked up from reference TRBV5-1 and TRBJ2-7, is KAGVTQTPRYLIKTRGQQVTLSCSPISGHRSVSWYQQTPGQGLQFLFEYFSETQRNKGNFPGRFSGRQFSNSRSEMNVSTLELGDSALYLCASSLAVAATYPHEQYFGPGTRLTVT.

V usage is TRBV27 and J usage is TRBJ2-7; 11 bases are a match to TRBD1. V lost 5 bases and J lost 7; bases outside the gene matches: 7. Germline V CDR1 and CDR2: MNHEY, SMNVEV (reference sequence). This CDR3 has 14 amino acids. CDR3 coding DNA: TGTGCCAGCAGTCCCGGGACAGGGGGTTGGGAGCAGTACTTC. Residues: CASSPGTGGWEQYF.

This chain connects TRBV7-9 to TRBJ2-7; no reliable D call. Germline values: CDR1 SEHNR, CDR2 FQNEAQ (reference sequence). CDR3 length: 15 amino acids. Trimming stripped 5 bases from V and 1 base from J, with 15 bases between. CDR3 in amino acids: CASSPTAWGSYEQYF. DNA for the CDR3: TGTGCCAGCAGCCCCACCGCCTGGGGTTCCTACGAGCAGTACTTC. Full variable domain (rest looked up from reference TRBV7-9 and TRBJ2-7): DTGVSQNPRHKITKRGQNVTFRCDPISEHNRLYWYRQTLGQGPEFLTYFQNEAQLEKSRLLSDRFSAERPKGSFSTLEIQRTEQGDSAMYLCASSPTAWGSYEQYFGPGTRLTVT.

The chain recombines TRBV10-3 with TRBJ2-3; D is undetermined. Germline CDR1 ENHRY, CDR2 SYGVKD. V was clipped by 9 bases and J by 3 bases, with 13 bases between them. The CDR3 contains 13 residues. The CDR3 nucleotides are TGTGCCATGGGTCGAGAAATTACAGATACGCAGTATTTT. Protein sequence: CAMGREITDTQYF.

DNA for the CDR3: TGTGCCAGCAGCTCCCGTCAGGCCGGGGAGCTGTTTTTT. Encoded protein: CASSSRQAGELFF. The chain couples TRBV7-7 to TRBJ2-2; D unclear. Germline-derived CDR1 and CDR2 are SSHAT and FNYEAQ (reference sequence). With 4 bases removed from V and 6 bases from J, the gap between germline ends came to 9 bases. The CDR3 length is 13 residues.

The genes are TRBV16 and TRBJ2-1, with D perhaps TRBD2 (6 bases). This CDR3 region has 14 residues. Trimming removed 0 bases at V and 7 bases at J, with 10 bases between. The germline gives CDR1 KGHSY, CDR2 FQNENV. CDR3 sequence reads: CASSQSTSGNEQFF. The CDR3 nucleotides read TGTGCCAGCAGCCAATCGACTAGTGGGAATGAGCAGTTCTTC.

The chain has TRBV5-1 and TRBJ1-2; 8 bases are a match to TRBD1. Trimming at V came to 0 bases and at J to 7 bases, leaving 14 bases not matched to a gene. There are 17 residues in the CDR3. Germline V CDR1 and CDR2: SGHRS, YFSETQ. CDR3 DNA sequence: TGCGCCAGCAGCTTGGAAGGGGTGGGGACAGGTGAAGCTGGCTACACCTTC. Encoded protein: CASSLEGVGTGEAGYTF.

The chain couples TRBV7-2 to TRBJ2-1; 7 bases match TRBD2. Germline values: CDR1 SGHTA, CDR2 FQGNSA. V was pared by 2 bases and J by 7 bases, with 5 bases of the junction left unmatched. The CDR3 contains 14 residues. CDR3 region: CASSLRGGENEQFF. For the CDR3, the DNA is TGTGCCAGCAGCTTACGGGGAGGGGAGAATGAGCAGTTCTTC. Filled out from reference TRBV7-2 and TRBJ2-1, the complete variable domain reads GAGVSQSPSNKVTEKGKDVELRCDPISGHTALYWYRQSLGQGLEFLIYFQGNSAPDKSGLPSDRFSAERTGGSVSTLTIQRTQQEDSAVYLCASSLRGGENEQFFGPGTRLTVL.

The J gene is TRBJ2-1, the V gene TRBV19; D not certain. CDR1 is LNHDA, CDR2 SQIVND, per germline (reference sequence). The germline V and J ends were trimmed by 2 bases and 4 bases, with 9 bases remaining between them. The CDR3 is 14 residues long. CDR3 protein: CASSIRIAYNEQFF. The CDR3 DNA follows: TGTGCCAGTAGTATACGTATCGCGTACAATGAGCAGTTCTTC. The entire variable domain, with the rest obtained from reference TRBV19 and TRBJ2-1, is as follows: DGGITQSPKYLFRKEGQNVTLSCEQNLNHDAMYWYRQDPGQGLRLIYYSQIVNDFQKGDIAEGYSVSREKKESFPLTVTSAQKNPTAFYLCASSIRIAYNEQFFGPGTRLTVL.